This passage covers 20 T cell receptor beta chains from one sample sequenced in a study of T cell clones after liver transplantation. Measured with immunoSEQ multiplex PCR; TCRdb has only the in-frame clones, and not every one. The data contain approximately 71,000 clones, 80% to 95% of them seen just once; the ten biggest clones take up 0.75% to 1%. Sequences were derived from CD4+ T cells from blood, sampled less than 27 months after liver transplant. These receptors were collected from a human patient who received a liver transplant. A subset of T cells may come from the graft donor.

This chain links TRBV29-1 with TRBJ1-1, with D hard to call. CDR3 length: 12 amino acids. Trimming took off 7 bases at V and 1 base at J, with 10 bases between the two ends. Germline CDR1 reads SQVTM; CDR2 reads ANQGSEA. CDR3 coding DNA: TGCAGCGCAACCCGGGGGAACACTGAAGCTTTCTTT. This codes for CSATRGNTEAFF.

This chain uses TRBV11-1 with TRBJ2-7, with TRBD1 as a possible D gene (6 bases). V lost 1 base, J lost 4 bases, and 11 bases lay in between. The V gene's germline CDR1 is SGHAT and CDR2 FQDESV (reference sequence). The CDR3 consists of 14 residues. The CDR3 sequence is CASSLGDTVYEQYF. The CDR3 coding sequence is TGTGCCAGCAGCTTAGGGGACACCGTATACGAGCAGTACTTC.

This rearrangement joins TRBV6-5 to TRBJ2-6; D possibly corresponds to TRBD1 (6 bases). This CDR3 has 15 amino acids. Germline CDR1 and CDR2: MNHEY and SVGAGI. V gave up 2 bases and J gave up 4 bases, with 9 bases separating them. The CDR3 here is CASSYGGSGANVLTF. The CDR3 nucleotides read TGTGCCAGCAGTTACGGGGGCTCCGGGGCCAACGTCCTGACTTTC.

This clone counts as medium-sized. The chain couples TRBV6-5 to TRBJ2-2, with no clear D. From germline, CDR1 is MNHEY and CDR2 SVGAGI. The CDR3 consists of 13 residues. V was clipped by 10 bases and J by 3 bases, with 12 bases between them. CDR3 sequence (DNA): TGTGCCACTGGCCCTTCGGACACCGGGGAGCTGTTTTTT. Translation: CATGPSDTGELFF.

This clone was seen just once. This sequence joins TRBV10-3 and TRBJ1-4; 9 bases are shared with TRBD1. Germline V CDR1 and CDR2: ENHRY, SYGVKD. The CDR3 runs to 16 residues. The CDR3 bases are TGTGCATCCTCGTGGGCACAGGGGGCGCGTAATGAAAAACTGTTTTTT. Translated, it gives CASSWAQGARNEKLFF.

This clone came up a few times. V and J are TRBV6-6 and TRBJ1-5; a possible D gene is TRBD1 (6 bases). The CDR3 length is 16 residues. Germline V gives CDR1 MNHNY, CDR2 SVGAGI (reference sequence). V lost 7 bases and J 0 bases, leaving 16 bases between the germline ends. In DNA, the CDR3 is TGTGCCAGCAACCCCAGGGGCGGGGGTAGCAATCAGCCCCAGCATTTT. Translation: CASNPRGGGSNQPQHF.

Comments on this clone: The junction shows a germline mismatch at one end, possibly a read error. V usage is TRBV5-1 and J usage is TRBJ2-1; D perhaps matches TRBD1 (6 bases). The CDR3 is made up of 18 amino acids. Germline CDR1 and CDR2: SGHRS and YFSETQ. DNA for the CDR3: TGCGCCAGCAGCTTAAATCCAAGTGAACTAGGGACATCTAATGGGCAGTTCTTC. Translated: CASSLNPSELGTSNGQFF.

This chain connects TRBV4-1 to TRBJ2-5; 9 bases are shared with TRBD2. CDR1 is MGHRA, CDR2 YSYEKL, per germline. The CDR3 runs to 17 residues. V dropped 1 base and J dropped 4; count of bases not matched to a gene: 10. The CDR3 DNA follows: TGCGCCAGCAGCCAAGTGTCCGCGGGAGGGACCCGAGAGACCCAGTACTTC. Translating it yields CASSQVSAGGTRETQYF.

This clone was seen just once. V and J are TRBV18 and TRBJ2-3; 8 nucleotides line up with TRBD2. Germline assignment: CDR1 KGHSH and CDR2 LQKENI. After removal of 4 bases from V and 5 bases from J, the junction contained 8 bases not matched to a gene. The length of the CDR3 is 15 residues. CDR3 region: CASSRRSGSEDTQYF. As DNA, the CDR3 is TGTGCCAGCTCACGGCGGAGCGGGAGCGAAGATACGCAGTATTTT.

This sequence joins TRBV5-1 and TRBJ1-4, with D perhaps TRBD1 (6 bases). V gave up 2 bases and J gave up 6 bases, with 11 bases separating them. Germline CDR1 is SGHRS and CDR2 is YFSETQ. The CDR3 contains 14 residues. The CDR3 is CASSFSGADEKLFF. As DNA, the CDR3 is TGCGCCAGCAGCTTCTCAGGGGCCGATGAAAAACTGTTTTTT. Filled out from reference TRBV5-1 and TRBJ1-4, the complete variable domain reads KAGVTQTPRYLIKTRGQQVTLSCSPISGHRSVSWYQQTPGQGLQFLFEYFSETQRNKGNFPGRFSGRQFSNSRSEMNVSTLELGDSALYLCASSFSGADEKLFFGSGTQLSVL.

The CDR3 DNA is TGTGCCAGCAGCTTAGGGGGCCAGAAGACCCAGTACTTC. Translation gives CASSLGGQKTQYF. The rearrangement joins TRBV11-2 to TRBJ2-5, with D perhaps TRBD1 (5 bases). V lost 1 base and J 6 bases, leaving 9 bases between the germline ends. This CDR3 has 13 amino acids. Germline V gene data show CDR1 as SGHAT and CDR2 as FQNNGV. Variable domain in full (rest from reference TRBV11-2 and TRBJ2-5): EAGVAQSPRYKIIEKRQSVAFWCNPISGHATLYWYQQILGQGPKLLIQFQNNGVVDDSQLPKDRFSAERLKGVDSTLKIQPAKLEDSAVYLCASSLGGQKTQYFGPGTRLLVL.

This clone appeared a single time. The chain employs TRBV10-2 and TRBJ1-1; D gene ambiguous. Germline V gives CDR1 WSHSY, CDR2 SAAADI. Trimming cost V 0 bases and J 7 bases, with 6 bases left between them. This CDR3 contains 12 residues. DNA for the CDR3: TGCGCCAGCAGTGAGTCAAGCATTGAAGCTTTCTTT. Translation gives CASSESSIEAFF.

V gene TRBV27 combines with J gene TRBJ1-6, with D tentatively TRBD1 (6 bases). The CDR3 loop spans 14 amino acids. Germline CDR1 is MNHEY and CDR2 is SMNVEV (reference sequence). Trimming pared 5 bases from V and 7 bases from J, leaving 12 bases between. CDR3: CASSATGSNSPLHF. The CDR3 DNA follows: TGTGCCAGCAGTGCGACAGGCTCAAATTCACCCCTCCACTTT.

V gene TRBV15 combines with J gene TRBJ1-5; D is unresolved. The ends were cut back, 2 bases at V and 7 bases at J, with 15 bases in the middle. CDR3 length: 15 residues. Per the germline V gene, CDR1 is LNHNV and CDR2 is YYDKDF (reference sequence). The CDR3 spells CATSRSYSEDQPQHF. The CDR3 DNA follows: TGTGCCACCAGCAGATCCTACAGCGAGGACCAGCCCCAGCATTTT.

This chain joins TRBV11-3 and TRBJ2-1, with D perhaps TRBD2 (5 bases). The germline V and J ends were trimmed by 3 bases and 7 bases, with 22 bases remaining between them. Germline V gives CDR1 SGHNT, CDR2 YENEEA. The CDR3 loop spans 17 amino acids. CDR3 amino acids: CASSLNPSGLRGNEQFF. As DNA, the CDR3 is TGTGCCAGCAGCTTGAATCCCAGCGGCCTCCGAGGGAATGAGCAGTTCTTC.

The chain couples TRBV16 to TRBJ1-4; D may be TRBD1 (6 bases). Trimming shortened V by 0 bases and J by 8 bases, and 13 bases separated the two germline ends. CDR1 and CDR2 (germline): KGHSY, FQNENV. The CDR3 consists of 15 residues. CDR3 sequence: CASSQSNRAGEKLFF. CDR3 sequence (DNA): TGTGCCAGCAGCCAATCCAACAGGGCTGGGGAAAAACTGTTTTTT.

The chain employs TRBV7-2 and TRBJ1-2; no clear D. CDR1 is SGHTA and CDR2 is FQGNSA in the germline V gene. Trimming removed 1 base from V and 8 bases from J, with 11 bases in between. The CDR3 has 13 residues. The CDR3 loop reads CASSLGGGSGYTF. CDR3 bases: TGTGCCAGCAGCTTAGGCGGAGGAAGCGGCTACACCTTC.

The V call is TRBV28, the J call TRBJ1-3; D is unresolved. From germline, CDR1 is MDHEN and CDR2 SYDVKM. CDR3 length: 14 amino acids. Trimming removed 8 bases at V and 4 bases at J, with 15 bases between. CDR3: CASCTPSVGNTIYF. CDR3 coding DNA: TGTGCCAGCTGTACACCATCGGTCGGAAACACCATATATTTT.

The CDR3 is CASSPGGQGSYGYTF. The CDR3 coding sequence is TGTGCCAGCTCACCGGGAGGCCAGGGAAGCTATGGCTACACCTTC. The gene calls are TRBV18 and TRBJ1-2; TRBD1 is a possible D gene (5 bases). CDR1 is KGHSH, CDR2 LQKENI, per germline. The CDR3 covers 15 residues. The V end lost 3 bases, the J end lost 4 bases, and 15 bases lay between the germline ends.

The chain couples TRBV12-5 to TRBJ1-5; maybe TRBD1 (6 bases). This CDR3 has 16 amino acids. V was cut by 6 bases and J by 0 bases, with 15 bases left in between. CDR1 and CDR2 from the germline V gene are LGHNT and FRNRAP. This CDR3 is CASGQGRPFSNQPQHF. CDR3 nucleotides: TGTGCTAGTGGCCAGGGGCGACCCTTTAGCAATCAGCCCCAGCATTTT.